The TCR beta chain under discussion was sequenced for a study of cytomegalovirus exposure and HLA in healthy donors. On the study more broadly: Prior work identified 95 million to 120 million unique TCR beta sequences in 150 million to 200 million T cells.

A multiplex PCR was run with 60 Vbeta primers and 13 Jbeta primers. Assay used: immunoSEQ multiplex PCR; TCRdb lists only in-frame clones, some missing. The top ten clones hold 10% to 15% of a sample with some 140,000 clones, about 80% of them seen once. Study-level points and caveats: It was reportedly the case that the classifier diagnosed cytomegalovirus status with high specificity and sensitivity. Further analysis was carried out later, and it showed several of the most significant clusters appearing linked to common viral pathogens. Most TCR beta V segments were productive about 90% or about 30% of the time in an earlier analysis.

Trimming stripped 5 bases from V and 5 bases from J, with 7 bases between. Per the germline V gene, CDR1 is LNHNV and CDR2 is YYDKDF (reference sequence). The CDR3 is 12 residues long. A note on this clone: The antigen remains undetermined.

V and J are TRBV15 and TRBJ1-5; D is undetermined. This TCR was recovered from a man between 25 and 39 years old in good health and CMV-seropositive. Material for sequencing was PBMCs. The DNA of the CDR3 is TGTGCCACCAGCCTTCAGGATCAGCCCCAGCATTTT. It encodes CATSLQDQPQHF.